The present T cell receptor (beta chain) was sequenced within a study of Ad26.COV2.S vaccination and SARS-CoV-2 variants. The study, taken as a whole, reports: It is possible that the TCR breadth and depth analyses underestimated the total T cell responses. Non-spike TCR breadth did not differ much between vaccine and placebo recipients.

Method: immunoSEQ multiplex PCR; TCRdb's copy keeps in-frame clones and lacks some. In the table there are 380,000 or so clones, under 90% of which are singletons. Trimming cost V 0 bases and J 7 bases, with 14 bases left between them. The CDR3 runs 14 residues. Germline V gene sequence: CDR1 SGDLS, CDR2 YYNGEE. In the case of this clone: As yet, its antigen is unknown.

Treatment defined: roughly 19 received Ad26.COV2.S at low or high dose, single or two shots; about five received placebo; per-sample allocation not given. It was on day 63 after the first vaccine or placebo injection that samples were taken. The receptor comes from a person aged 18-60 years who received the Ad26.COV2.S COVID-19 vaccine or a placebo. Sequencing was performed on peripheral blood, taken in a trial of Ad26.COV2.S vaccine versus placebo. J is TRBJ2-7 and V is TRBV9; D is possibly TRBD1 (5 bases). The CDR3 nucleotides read TGTGCCAGCAGCGTAGATTGGGGCGCTCGGGAGCAGTACTTC. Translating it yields CASSVDWGAREQYF.